This entry lists 13 T cell receptor beta chains sequenced from one sample in a study of T cell repertoires in cytomegalovirus infection. These receptors are not linked to any known antigen. TCRdb reprocessed the reads with MiXCR, giving one entry per CDR3 protein. Seen here are approximately 910,000 distinct CDR3 sequences, less than 40% observed once, and the top ten hold over 11%. Material: cultured CD8+ T cells from PBMCs, obtained from culture after CMV antigen stimulation. Receptor source: a human donor in good health (CMV status not recorded). Some clones in this sample may be carry-over from other donors' samples.

This chain links TRBV6-1 with TRBJ2-1; D may be TRBD1 (6 bases). The V end lost 10 bases, the J end lost 4 bases, and 23 bases lay between the germline ends. Germline lookup yields CDR1 MNHNS and CDR2 SASEGT. CDR3 length: 16 amino acids. The CDR3 nucleotides read TGTGCCACCAGAGACTCCTTCGGACAGCGATACAATGAGCAGTTCTTC. Its protein is CATRDSFGQRYNEQFF.

Only a few counts were recorded for this clonotype. The rearrangement uses TRBV11-2 and TRBJ2-1; 8 nucleotides match TRBD1. Germline V gene data show CDR1 as SGHAT and CDR2 as FQNNGV. CDR3 length equals 12 residues. The trim removed 5 bases at V and 15 bases at J, leaving 9 bases unmatched. CDR3 sequence (DNA): TGTGCCAGCAGCCTCGCAGGGGGCGATACGTTCTTC. It is translated as CASSLAGGDTFF. Together with reference TRBV11-2 and TRBJ2-1, the CDR3 gives the full variable domain: EAGVAQSPRYKIIEKRQSVAFWCNPISGHATLYWYQQILGQGPKLLIQFQNNGVVDDSQLPKDRFSAERLKGVDSTLKIQPAKLEDSAVYLCASSLAGGDTFFGPGTRLTVL.

The chain links TRBV12-3 or TRBV12-4 to TRBJ2-1; D may correspond to TRBD1 or TRBD2 (6 bases each). V dropped 6 bases and J dropped 9 bases, with 15 bases sitting between them. CDR3 length: 13 amino acids. The CDR3 DNA reads as TGTGCCAGCAGAAACAGGGAGGTCAGTGAGCAGTTCTTC. It translates to CASRNREVSEQFF.

The V call is TRBV11-2, the J call TRBJ1-2; D perhaps matches TRBD1 (5 bases). The ends were cut back, 1 base at V and 0 bases at J, with 9 bases in the middle. This CDR3 has 15 residues. Germline V lookup: CDR1 SGHAT, CDR2 FQNNGV. The chain's CDR3 is CASSLGQKSNYGYTF. Here the CDR3 DNA reads TGTGCCAGCAGCTTAGGACAGAAATCTAACTATGGCTACACCTTC.

In DNA form, the CDR3 reads TGTGCCACCACCGGAAGGGCAGGGGGCTACGGCTACACCTTC. Protein: CATTGRAGGYGYTF. V usage is TRBV27 and J usage is TRBJ1-2, with TRBD1 matching over 8 bases. The V and J ends lost 10 bases and 8 bases, in that order; junction bases with no gene match: 15. The CDR3 loop spans 14 amino acids. Per the germline V gene, CDR1 is MNHEY and CDR2 is SMNVEV (reference sequence).

This clonotype was detected a few times. As DNA, the CDR3 is TGTGCCAGCAGCGGGCGCGGAGTCAACTATGGCTACACCTTC. It translates to CASSGRGVNYGYTF. The rearrangement joins TRBV13 to TRBJ1-2; D unresolved. CDR1 is PRHDT, CDR2 FYEKMQ, per germline (reference sequence). CDR3 length equals 14 residues. Trimming took off 5 bases at V and 2 bases at J, with 12 bases between the two ends.

In its sample, this clonotype was seen a few times. The gene calls are TRBV6-1 and TRBJ1-2; 10 bases are a match to TRBD1. Per germline, CDR1 MNHNS and CDR2 SASEGT. The V and J ends lost 5 bases and 8 bases, in that order; junction bases with no gene match: 8. The CDR3 spans 14 residues. This CDR3 is CASSPGTGAFGYTF. As DNA, the CDR3 is TGTGCCAGCAGTCCCGGGACAGGGGCTTTCGGCTACACCTTC.

The chain carries TRBV7-6 and TRBJ2-1, with 12 bases identical to TRBD2. V was pared by 11 bases and J by 7 bases, with 18 bases of the junction left unmatched. This CDR3 comprises 17 residues. Germline V gives CDR1 SGHVS, CDR2 FNYEAQ. CDR3 bases: TGTGCCGGCAACTTAGCTAGCGGGGGGGCCAAAGGGAATGAGCAGTTCTTC. It specifies CAGNLASGGAKGNEQFF.

Many counts were recorded for this clonotype. The gene calls are TRBV7-2 and TRBJ2-2; D is unclear. The CDR3 sequence is 13 residues long. From germline, CDR1 is SGHTA and CDR2 FQGNSA. Trimming removed 4 bases from V and 4 bases from J, with 7 bases in between. This CDR3 is CASSSKGTGELFF. The CDR3 region has the DNA TGTGCCAGCAGCTCAAAAGGCACCGGGGAGCTGTTTTTT.

This clonotype was picked up a small number of times. The rearrangement links TRBV20-1 to TRBJ2-5, with 10 bases matching TRBD2. The trim removed 6 bases at V and 5 bases at J, leaving 6 bases unmatched. This CDR3 region has 13 residues. Germline CDR1 and CDR2: DFQATT and SNEGSKA (reference sequence). The CDR3: CSALAGDGETQYF. CDR3 DNA sequence: TGCAGTGCCCTAGCGGGGGATGGGGAGACCCAGTACTTC.

The chain recombines TRBV12-3 or TRBV12-4 with TRBJ2-4, with 9 bases identical to TRBD2. There are 16 residues in the CDR3. V dropped 7 bases and J dropped 3; count of bases not matched to a gene: 10. The CDR3 DNA is TGTGCCAGCACCCCCACTAGCGGGCGAGGCAAAAACATTCAGTACTTC. Translated: CASTPTSGRGKNIQYF.

The chain employs TRBV27 and TRBJ1-2, with D perhaps TRBD1 (6 bases). This CDR3 is 11 amino acids long. Germline loops: CDR1 MNHEY, CDR2 SMNVEV (reference sequence). The V end was cut by 10 bases, the J end by 8 bases, with 14 bases between. In DNA, the CDR3 is TGTGCCACCTCTCAGGGGAACGGCTACACCTTC. Protein product: CATSQGNGYTF.

The chain couples TRBV7-9 to TRBJ1-1, with TRBD1 matching over 9 bases. Trimming removed 5 bases from V and 5 bases from J; junction bases left unmatched: 9. CDR1 and CDR2 (germline): SEHNR, FQNEAQ (reference sequence). This CDR3 has 15 amino acids. In DNA form, the CDR3 reads TGTGCCAGCAGCCGAGACAGGGGGACGAGGACTGAAGCTTTCTTT. This gives the protein CASSRDRGTRTEAFF.